This is a list of T cell receptor beta chains from one sample in a study of CD8+CD57+ T cells in acquired aplastic anemia. TCRdb redid the calling of the reads with MiXCR, one entry per CDR3 protein. This sample yields nearly 60,000 distinct CDR3 sequences, of which around 50% are seen a single time; 15% to 20% belongs to the top ten. The sample was sorted CD4+, CD8+, or CD8+CD57+ T cells (not recorded which) from PBMCs. These receptors all come from a human donor with aplastic anemia. CDR3s include the opening cysteine and the closing phenylalanine or tryptophan. Each record gives: D gene, clone size, J gene, V gene, CDR3 DNA, CDR3 protein. D genes are given only for firm matches. Only some rows state a clone size, as once, few, many or a class for expanded clones.

d_gene: TRBD1; abundance: .; j_gene: TRBJ1-2; v_gene: TRBV2; CDR3nt: TGTGCCAGCAGCGGACAGGGGGCGAGCGGCTACACCTTC; CDR3aa: CASSGQGASGYTF
d_gene: TRBD2; abundance: .; j_gene: TRBJ2-1; v_gene: TRBV15; CDR3nt: TGTGCCACCAGCTCGGGGGGGAGCTCCTACAATGAGCAGTTCTTC; CDR3aa: CATSSGGSSYNEQFF
d_gene: TRBD2; abundance: .; j_gene: TRBJ2-3; v_gene: TRBV10-3; CDR3nt: TGTGCCATCAGTGCAAGCCTAGCGGGGAGCACAGATACGCAGTATTTT; CDR3aa: CAISASLAGSTDTQYF
d_gene: TRBD1; abundance: .; j_gene: TRBJ1-6; v_gene: TRBV5-4; CDR3nt: TGTGCCAGCAGCAGGACAGGGATTAGGGATTCACCCCTCCACTTT; CDR3aa: CASSRTGIRDSPLHF
d_gene: TRBD1; abundance: .; j_gene: TRBJ1-1; v_gene: TRBV20-1; CDR3nt: TGCAGTGCTAGAGACCTTCTCAGGGGGACTGAAGCTTTCTTT; CDR3aa: CSARDLLRGTEAFF
d_gene: .; abundance: many; j_gene: TRBJ1-1; v_gene: TRBV5-5; CDR3nt: TGTGCCAGCAGCCCCGGGACTCTTGAAGCTTTCTTT; CDR3aa: CASSPGTLEAFF
d_gene: TRBD1; abundance: many; j_gene: TRBJ2-5; v_gene: TRBV6-5; CDR3nt: TGTGCCAGCAGTTATTCGGGACAGGCTCAAGAGACCCAGTACTTC; CDR3aa: CASSYSGQAQETQYF
d_gene: .; abundance: .; j_gene: TRBJ1-1; v_gene: TRBV9; CDR3nt: TGTGCCAGCAGCGTGACCTCCCGGGGCACTGAAGCTTTCTTT; CDR3aa: CASSVTSRGTEAFF
d_gene: .; abundance: .; j_gene: TRBJ1-2; v_gene: TRBV2; CDR3nt: TGTGCCAGCAGTTTGGACGTGGAGGGCGGCCACACCTTC; CDR3aa: CASSLDVEGGHTF
d_gene: .; abundance: .; j_gene: TRBJ1-6; v_gene: TRBV19; CDR3nt: TGTGCCAGCCAAACAGGGATCGGGTCACCCCTCCACTTT; CDR3aa: CASQTGIGSPLHF
d_gene: .; abundance: .; j_gene: TRBJ1-1; v_gene: TRBV7-6; CDR3nt: TGTGCCAGCAGCTTCCCTGGGAACACTGAAGCTTTCTTT; CDR3aa: CASSFPGNTEAFF
d_gene: .; abundance: .; j_gene: TRBJ1-1; v_gene: TRBV4-1; CDR3nt: TGCGCCAGCAGCCAAGGCGGCAGGGCTTTCTTT; CDR3aa: CASSQGGRAFF
d_gene: .; abundance: .; j_gene: TRBJ2-2; v_gene: TRBV12-3/TRBV12-4; CDR3nt: TGTGCCAGCAGTTCACACAGCCCGAACACCGGGGAGCTGTTTTTT; CDR3aa: CASSSHSPNTGELFF
d_gene: .; abundance: .; j_gene: TRBJ1-2; v_gene: TRBV2; CDR3nt: TGTGCCAGCAGTCGTGATTCCAGAGATGGCTACACCTTC; CDR3aa: CASSRDSRDGYTF
d_gene: .; abundance: .; j_gene: TRBJ1-1; v_gene: TRBV19; CDR3nt: TGTGCCAGTAGTACAACAACAGGGAACACTGAAGCTTTCTTT; CDR3aa: CASSTTTGNTEAFF
d_gene: .; abundance: .; j_gene: TRBJ1-1; v_gene: TRBV29-1; CDR3nt: TGCAGCGTTGAATGGGGGGAAGCGAACACTGAAGCTTTCTTT; CDR3aa: CSVEWGEANTEAFF
d_gene: TRBD1; abundance: .; j_gene: TRBJ2-5; v_gene: TRBV24-1; CDR3nt: TGTGCCACCAGTGAACCGGGACAGGGGGTGAGGGAGACCCAGTACTTC; CDR3aa: CATSEPGQGVRETQYF
d_gene: .; abundance: .; j_gene: TRBJ1-2; v_gene: TRBV9; CDR3nt: TGTGCCAGCAGCGTAGATGGGGGGCAGGCGGTAATAGGCTTC; CDR3aa: CASSVDGGQAVIGF
d_gene: .; abundance: .; j_gene: TRBJ1-1; v_gene: TRBV2; CDR3nt: TGTGCCAGCATCCCTACAGGGCACACTGAAGCTTTCTTT; CDR3aa: CASIPTGHTEAFF
d_gene: .; abundance: many; j_gene: TRBJ1-3; v_gene: TRBV19; CDR3nt: TGTGCCAGTAGTATAGGCTTTTCCGACCGCGCCTCTGGAAACACCATATATTTT; CDR3aa: CASSIGFSDRASGNTIYF
d_gene: .; abundance: .; j_gene: TRBJ2-7; v_gene: TRBV24-1; CDR3nt: TGTGCCACCAAACCAGGACAGCTCTTAACCTACGAGCAGTACTTC; CDR3aa: CATKPGQLLTYEQYF
d_gene: TRBD2; abundance: .; j_gene: TRBJ2-7; v_gene: TRBV29-1; CDR3nt: TGCAGCGTTCGGACCGGGGGGAGCTCCTACGAGCAGTACTTC; CDR3aa: CSVRTGGSSYEQYF
d_gene: .; abundance: .; j_gene: TRBJ1-5; v_gene: TRBV2; CDR3nt: TGTGCCAGGTACACCAGGGGAAGCAATCAGCCCCAGCATTTT; CDR3aa: CARYTRGSNQPQHF
d_gene: .; abundance: .; j_gene: TRBJ2-7; v_gene: TRBV15; CDR3nt: TGTGCCGCCAGGGACCAGGGCCTGTTTTTGAGGGAGCAGTACTTC; CDR3aa: CAARDQGLFLREQYF
d_gene: .; abundance: .; j_gene: TRBJ2-7; v_gene: TRBV10-3; CDR3nt: TGTGCCATCAGTGATCCGATGGGGGAGCAGTACTTC; CDR3aa: CAISDPMGEQYF
d_gene: .; abundance: many; j_gene: TRBJ2-3; v_gene: TRBV12-3/TRBV12-4; CDR3nt: TGTGCCAGCAGCGTCCTGGGGCGGACAGATACGCAGTATTTT; CDR3aa: CASSVLGRTDTQYF
d_gene: .; abundance: many; j_gene: TRBJ1-3; v_gene: TRBV10-2; CDR3nt: TGCGCCAGCAGAGACGGCTCTGGAAACACCATATATTTT; CDR3aa: CASRDGSGNTIYF
d_gene: .; abundance: .; j_gene: TRBJ2-3; v_gene: TRBV20-1; CDR3nt: TGCAGTGCTAGAATCACAGGAGTTCGCACAGATACGCAGTATTTT; CDR3aa: CSARITGVRTDTQYF
d_gene: .; abundance: .; j_gene: TRBJ2-7; v_gene: TRBV7-6; CDR3nt: TGTGCCAACCAGGAGGCAGCGGAGTTTCCCTACGAGCAGTACTTC; CDR3aa: CANQEAAEFPYEQYF
d_gene: .; abundance: .; j_gene: TRBJ2-7; v_gene: TRBV28; CDR3nt: TGTGCCAGCAGGACCCTCTCCTACGAGCAGTACTTC; CDR3aa: CASRTLSYEQYF
d_gene: .; abundance: .; j_gene: TRBJ1-2; v_gene: TRBV2; CDR3nt: TGTGCCAGCAGTGATCTTAACTATGGCTACACCTTC; CDR3aa: CASSDLNYGYTF
d_gene: TRBD2; abundance: .; j_gene: TRBJ2-1; v_gene: TRBV19; CDR3nt: TGTGCCAGCAGATCACGGACTAGCGGGGGAGGTGAGCAGTTCTTC; CDR3aa: CASRSRTSGGGEQFF
d_gene: TRBD2; abundance: many; j_gene: TRBJ2-2; v_gene: TRBV5-1; CDR3nt: TGCGCCAGCAGCCCCCCCGAGACTAGCATTACCGGGGAGCTGTTTTTT; CDR3aa: CASSPPETSITGELFF
d_gene: .; abundance: .; j_gene: TRBJ1-1; v_gene: TRBV2; CDR3nt: TGTGCCAGCAGCTTAACAGGGCGGGAGAACACTGAAGCTTTCTTT; CDR3aa: CASSLTGRENTEAFF
d_gene: TRBD1; abundance: .; j_gene: TRBJ1-2; v_gene: TRBV5-1; CDR3nt: TGCGCCAGCAGCTGGCCGGGACAGGGTAACTATGGCTACACCTTC; CDR3aa: CASSWPGQGNYGYTF
d_gene: .; abundance: .; j_gene: TRBJ2-1; v_gene: TRBV2; CDR3nt: TGTGCCAGCAGTGGCGAGAATGAGCAGTTCTTC; CDR3aa: CASSGENEQFF
d_gene: TRBD1; abundance: many; j_gene: TRBJ1-1; v_gene: TRBV4-1; CDR3nt: TGCGCCAGCAGCAAGACAGGGGACACTGAAGCTTTCTTT; CDR3aa: CASSKTGDTEAFF
d_gene: .; abundance: .; j_gene: TRBJ1-3; v_gene: TRBV19; CDR3nt: TGTGCCAGTATGGGGGCGGCTGGAAACACCATATATTTT; CDR3aa: CASMGAAGNTIYF
d_gene: TRBD1; abundance: .; j_gene: TRBJ1-2; v_gene: TRBV10-1; CDR3nt: TGTGCCAGCAGTTACGGGACAGGGGGCGCAGATGGCTACACCTTC; CDR3aa: CASSYGTGGADGYTF
d_gene: .; abundance: .; j_gene: TRBJ1-5; v_gene: TRBV2; CDR3nt: TGTGCCAGCAGTACTTACAGGGATCAGCCCCAGCATTTT; CDR3aa: CASSTYRDQPQHF
d_gene: .; abundance: few; j_gene: TRBJ2-5; v_gene: TRBV7-2; CDR3nt: TGTGCCAGCAGCGCGGAATTGGAGACCCAGTACTTC; CDR3aa: CASSAELETQYF
d_gene: .; abundance: many; j_gene: TRBJ2-5; v_gene: TRBV14; CDR3nt: TGTGCCAGCAGCCAAGAAGAGGACGGAACCTTCCAAGAGACCCAGTACTTC; CDR3aa: CASSQEEDGTFQETQYF
d_gene: TRBD2; abundance: many; j_gene: TRBJ2-5; v_gene: TRBV7-9; CDR3nt: TGTGCCAGCAGCTCTCCGACTAGCGAGGAGACCCAGTACTTC; CDR3aa: CASSSPTSEETQYF
d_gene: .; abundance: many; j_gene: TRBJ2-5; v_gene: TRBV6-2/TRBV6-3; CDR3nt: TGTGCCAGCAGGCCCGGGTCTTTCCCGGAGACCCAGTACTTC; CDR3aa: CASRPGSFPETQYF
d_gene: .; abundance: .; j_gene: TRBJ1-2; v_gene: TRBV2; CDR3nt: TGTGCCAGCACTTGGCAGGGGAGCGATGGCTACACCTTC; CDR3aa: CASTWQGSDGYTF
d_gene: TRBD1; abundance: once; j_gene: TRBJ2-5; v_gene: TRBV20-1; CDR3nt: TGCAGTGCTACGGACAGGGTTGAGACCCAGTACTTC; CDR3aa: CSATDRVETQYF
d_gene: .; abundance: .; j_gene: TRBJ1-2; v_gene: TRBV19; CDR3nt: TGTGCCAGTACCGGGGGAGCCAGGGCCCTTATTAACTATGGCTACACCTTC; CDR3aa: CASTGGARALINYGYTF
d_gene: TRBD2; abundance: .; j_gene: TRBJ2-7; v_gene: TRBV9; CDR3nt: TGTGCCAGCAGCTCCTTAGCGGGACGGTCGGCCGAGCAGTACTTC; CDR3aa: CASSSLAGRSAEQYF
d_gene: .; abundance: .; j_gene: TRBJ1-1; v_gene: TRBV19; CDR3nt: TGTGCCAGTAGTATAAGGTGGGAGGGGTGGAACACTGAAGCTTTCTTT; CDR3aa: CASSIRWEGWNTEAFF
d_gene: TRBD1; abundance: many; j_gene: TRBJ1-2; v_gene: TRBV20-1; CDR3nt: TGCAGTGCTACTACAGGGGGCTATGGCTACACCTTC; CDR3aa: CSATTGGYGYTF